Listed here are 2 T cell receptor beta chains from one sample, sequenced in a study of T cell responses to AZD1222 COVID-19 vaccine. The assay was immunoSEQ multiplex PCR, and TCRdb's table has in-frame clones only and misses some. Among around 100,000 clones listed, around 87% were seen once. The sample was peripheral blood, taken on day 0 of AZD1222 vaccination. Receptor source: an adult in good health.

The rearrangement uses TRBV10-3 and TRBJ2-1; TRBD1 matches 7 bases. V gave up 2 bases and J gave up 2 bases; unmatched junction bases: 6. Germline loops: CDR1 ENHRY, CDR2 SYGVKD. The CDR3 sequence is 16 residues long. CDR3: CAISEPRQGAYNEQFF. DNA of the CDR3: TGTGCCATCAGTGAGCCGAGACAGGGCGCCTACAATGAGCAGTTCTTC.

This sequence joins TRBV18 and TRBJ2-3; D unresolved. Germline V lookup: CDR1 KGHSH, CDR2 LQKENI. There are 12 residues in the CDR3. Trimming took off 3 bases at V and 4 bases at J, with 5 bases between the two ends. The CDR3 region is CASSPQADTQYF. The CDR3 nucleotides are TGTGCCAGCTCACCTCAAGCAGATACGCAGTATTTT.